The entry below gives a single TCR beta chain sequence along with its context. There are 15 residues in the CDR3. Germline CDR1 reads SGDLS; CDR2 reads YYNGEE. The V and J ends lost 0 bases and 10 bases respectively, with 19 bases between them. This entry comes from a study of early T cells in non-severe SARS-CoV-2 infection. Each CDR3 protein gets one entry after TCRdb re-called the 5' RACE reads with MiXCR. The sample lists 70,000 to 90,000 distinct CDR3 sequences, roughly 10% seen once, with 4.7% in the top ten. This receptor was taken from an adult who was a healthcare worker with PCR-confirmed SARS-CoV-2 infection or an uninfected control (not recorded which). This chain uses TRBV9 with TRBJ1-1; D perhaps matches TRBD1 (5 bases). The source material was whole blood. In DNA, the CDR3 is TGTGCCAGCAGCGTAGGAGGAGGGGCCGGAAAACGAGCTTTCTTT. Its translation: CASSVGGGAGKRAFF. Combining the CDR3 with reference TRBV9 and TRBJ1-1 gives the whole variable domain DSGVTQTPKHLITATGQRVTLRCSPRSGDLSVYWYQQSLDQGLQFLIQYYNGEERAKGNILERFSAQQFPDLHSELNLSSLELGDSALYFCASSVGGGAGKRAFFGQGTRLTVV.